This T cell receptor beta chain was captured by sequencing in a study of vaccination and CD4 T cells after COVID-19 (dated by TCRdb to 2021 to 2024). About the study as a whole: Six males and four females were included in the convalescent cohort, with two Hispanic individuals, seven Caucasians, two Asians and one multiracial person represented. Each participant got two doses of either the Pfizer-BioNTech BNT162b2 vaccine (n=8) or the Moderna mRNA-1273 vaccine (n=2). Post-COVID blood samples from convalescent patients were collected a median of around 100 days after diagnosis, with a range of 35 to 161 days. Post-vaccine blood samples were collected a median of about 72 days after the second vaccine dose, ranging from roughly 13 to 250 days. The cultures were stimulated with overlapping spike peptide pools from SARS-CoV-2 and from the common cold coronaviruses HCoV-NL63, HCoV-OC43 and HCoV-229E. Control cultures received a CEFX viral epitope pool as the positive control, an HIV-1 Nef peptide pool as the negative control, or no peptide. In under twelve COVID-19 convalescent patients and a few infection-naive healthy vaccine recipients, researchers compared the spike-specific CD4+ TCR repertoire from before mRNA vaccination with the repertoire from after.

This clonotype occurred a few times. Its antigen target is currently unknown. Base qualities are missing; no much larger clone stands one base away. On the study overall, not on this receptor specifically: Nearly all vaccine-specific clones in convalescent patients (304 of 307) were mono-reactive for SARS-CoV-2 spike rather than cross-reactive with common cold coronaviruses. In convalescent patients, a median approximately 90% of post-vaccine SARS-CoV-2-reactive clones were detected only after vaccination, suggesting vaccine-specific priming. An increase in the median number of SARS-CoV-2-reactive clonotypes from some 20 after infection to some 38 after vaccination was observed, but the change was not found to be significant. The number of convalescent patients in the study was relatively small, and the study did not examine early timepoints following natural infection.

The CDR3 spans 14 residues, from the cysteine through the phenylalanine. The only DNA kept is the CDR3, 42 bases in frame from the first base. Trimming costs V 5 bases and J 3 bases, and their ends lie 16 bases apart. The CDR1 and CDR2 encoded by the germline V gene (reference sequence) are GTSNPN and SVGIG. In the paper's terms, the treatment or condition label means: roughly 11-day PBMC culture with coronavirus spike peptide pools or control peptides (ViraFEST assay). The ViraFEST assay was used in the study, in which antigen-specific T cells were expanded with peptide pools and expanded clonotypes were subsequently identified by TCR sequencing. Healthy vaccine recipients had no prior SARS-CoV-2 infection, confirmed by negative nucleocapsid antibody tests before and after vaccination. Some 2 million PBMCs per well were cultured in IMDM with about 5% human AB serum and 8.5 to 10 IU/ml IL-2, plus 10 ug/ml peptide pools. On days 3 and 7, half of the culture medium was replaced with fresh IL-2-containing medium. After around 10 days of culture, CD4+ T cells were isolated by negative selection with the EasySep CD4+ T cell isolation kit. Ficoll-Paque Plus gradient centrifugation was used to isolate PBMCs from whole blood, and the isolated PBMCs were then either used fresh or cryopreserved at -140C. Each culture condition was generally run in triplicate wells.

Libraries came from PCR. DNA from cultured CD4+ T cells underwent TCR sequencing with the Oncomine TCR Beta short-read assay at the Johns Hopkins FTIC core. The QIAamp micro DNA kit was used to extract genomic DNA from the cultured CD4+ T cells. The Oncomine TCR Beta libraries from cultured CD4+ T cells were pooled using unique dual indexes and then sequenced on an Illumina iSeq 100. The authors' analysis ran thus. Non-productive sequences were removed, and CDR3s not starting with C, not ending with F or W, or shorter than 7 amino acids were discarded. Antigen-specific clonotypes were identified using the MANAFEST web application through comparison of peptide-stimulated wells with reference and other culture wells. An FDR below 0.05, an odds ratio above 5, and a productive frequency above 0.1% in at least two of three replicate wells were required for clones to be considered positive. A clonotype was classed as cross-reactive if the clonotype showed significant expansion both in SARS-CoV-2 spike wells and in at least one common cold coronavirus spike condition. Levenshtein distances (stringdist) and unrooted phylogenetic trees (ape) in R version 3.6.1 were used to assess CDR3 homology. In TCRdb, the public reads were trimmed at Q25 with fastp and aligned with MiXCR, with productive beta chains retained. Each entry is one CDR3 protein sequence, shown with its most common DNA and genes. These V and J calls derive from TCRdb rather than the authors' analysis. In this sample the table shows fewer than 15,000 distinct CDR3 sequences, 21% of which occur a single time. The top ten clonotypes cover 9.5% to 15% of the sample.

The chain is made from TRBV30 and TRBJ1-1, with the D segment identity uncertain. The sequence was collected from a human donor who received a COVID-19 vaccine. The material sequenced was CD4+ T cells from blood, cultured in vitro, taken before SARS-CoV-2 vaccination. The base sequence is TGTGCCTGGGCCCCCCCCGACAAAGACACTGAAGCTTTCTTT. Its translation reads: CAWAPPDKDTEAFF. Where the CDR3 stops, the reference TRBV30 and TRBJ1-1 genes take over; the full variable domain is SQTIHQWPATLVQPVGSPLSLECTVEGTSNPNLYWYRQAAGRGLQLLFYSVGIGQISSEVPQNLSASRPQDRQFILSSKKLLLSDSGFYLCAWAPPDKDTEAFFGQGTRLTVV.